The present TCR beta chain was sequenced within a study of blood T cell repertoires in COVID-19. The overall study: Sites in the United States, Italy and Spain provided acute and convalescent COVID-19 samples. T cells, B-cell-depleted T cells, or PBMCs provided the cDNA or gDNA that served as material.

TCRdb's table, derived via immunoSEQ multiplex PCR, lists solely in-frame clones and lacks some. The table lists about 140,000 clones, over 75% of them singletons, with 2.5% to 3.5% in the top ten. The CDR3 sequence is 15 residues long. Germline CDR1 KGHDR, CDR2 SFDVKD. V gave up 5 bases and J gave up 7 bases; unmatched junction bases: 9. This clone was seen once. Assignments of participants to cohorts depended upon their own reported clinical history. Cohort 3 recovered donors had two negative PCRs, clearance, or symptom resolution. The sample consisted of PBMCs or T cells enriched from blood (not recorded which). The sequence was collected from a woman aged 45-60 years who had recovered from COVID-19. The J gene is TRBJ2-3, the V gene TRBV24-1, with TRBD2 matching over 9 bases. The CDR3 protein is CATSVSSGTRYTQYF. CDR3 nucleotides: TGTGCCACCAGTGTTTCTAGCGGGACACGGTATACGCAGTATTTT.